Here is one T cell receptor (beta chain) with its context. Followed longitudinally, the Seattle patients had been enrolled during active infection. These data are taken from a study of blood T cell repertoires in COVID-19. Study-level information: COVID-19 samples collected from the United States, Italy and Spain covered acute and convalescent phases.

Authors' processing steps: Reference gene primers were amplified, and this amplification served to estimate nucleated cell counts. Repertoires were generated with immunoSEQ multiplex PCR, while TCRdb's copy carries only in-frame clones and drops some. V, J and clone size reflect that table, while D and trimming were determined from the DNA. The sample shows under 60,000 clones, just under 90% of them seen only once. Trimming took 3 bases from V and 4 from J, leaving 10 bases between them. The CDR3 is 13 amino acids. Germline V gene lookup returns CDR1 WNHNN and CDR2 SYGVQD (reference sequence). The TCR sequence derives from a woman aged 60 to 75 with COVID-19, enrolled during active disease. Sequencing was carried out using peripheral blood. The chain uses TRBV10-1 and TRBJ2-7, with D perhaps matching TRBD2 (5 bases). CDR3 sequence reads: CASSEGGSYEQYF. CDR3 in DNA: TGCGCCAGCAGTGAAGGCGGGTCTTACGAGCAGTACTTC.